A single sample is the source of the 5 T cell receptor beta chains below, sequenced in a study of cytomegalovirus exposure and HLA in healthy donors. The PCR employed 60 Vbeta primers together with 13 Jbeta primers. Assay used: immunoSEQ multiplex PCR; TCRdb lists only in-frame clones, some missing. Here the sample spans roughly 120,000 clones, 70% to 85% being singletons. Sequenced material: PBMCs. The source of these receptors is a woman aged 40 to 49 in good health and CMV-seropositive.

The rearrangement joins TRBV29-1 to TRBJ1-2; D unresolved. Trimming left V 4 bases short and J 2 bases short, with 5 bases between. This CDR3 comprises 11 residues. Germline CDR1 and CDR2: SQVTM and ANQGSEA. CDR3 sequence reads: CSVAGNYGYTF. The CDR3 coding sequence is TGCAGCGTTGCTGGCAACTATGGCTACACCTTC. The full variable domain, in which reference TRBV29-1 and TRBJ1-2 provide the parts outside the CDR3, is SAVISQKPSRDICQRGTSLTIQCQVDSQVTMMFWYRQQPGQSLTLIATANQGSEATYESGFVIDKFPISRPNLTFSTLTVSNMSPEDSSIYLCSVAGNYGYTFGSGTRLTVV.

The V gene is TRBV20-1, the J gene TRBJ1-1; 7 nucleotides line up with TRBD1. In germline, CDR1 is DFQATT, CDR2 SNEGSKA (reference sequence). The CDR3 runs 11 residues. The J segment lost 9 bases and the V segment lost 5 bases, leaving 6 bases of the junction unmatched. The CDR3 sequence: CSAARTGKAFF. In DNA, the CDR3 is TGCAGTGCTGCTCGGACAGGAAAAGCTTTCTTT.

This CDR3 reads CAWSTRGRGGNQPQHF. The DNA for the CDR3 is TGTGCCTGGAGTACCCGGGGCAGGGGAGGCAATCAGCCCCAGCATTTT. The rearrangement links TRBV30 to TRBJ1-5; D may be TRBD1 (6 bases). V was pared by 2 bases and J by 2 bases, with 16 bases between. The CDR3 covers 16 residues. In germline, CDR1 is GTSNPN, CDR2 SVGIG (reference sequence).

The chain carries TRBV9 and TRBJ2-5; D might be TRBD2 (5 bases). Germline V gene lookup returns CDR1 SGDLS and CDR2 YYNGEE. V was trimmed by 3 bases and J by 11 bases, leaving 23 bases between them. CDR3 length: 15 residues. The DNA of the CDR3 is TGTGCCAGCAGCGATCGGACCGCCCCGACAAGGGAGCAGTACTTC. Translation: CASSDRTAPTREQYF.

The chain recombines TRBV7-9 with TRBJ1-6, with D hard to call. Germline CDR1 is SEHNR and CDR2 is FQNEAQ (reference sequence). Trimming took 6 bases from V and 5 from J, leaving 11 bases between them. The CDR3 is made up of 14 amino acids. The CDR3 DNA is TGTGCCAGCAGAGGAGGGCTCGATAATTCACCCCTCCACTTT. This encodes CASRGGLDNSPLHF. The whole variable domain, filled in from reference TRBV7-9 and TRBJ1-6, reads DTGVSQNPRHKITKRGQNVTFRCDPISEHNRLYWYRQTLGQGPEFLTYFQNEAQLEKSRLLSDRFSAERPKGSFSTLEIQRTEQGDSAMYLCASRGGLDNSPLHFGNGTRLTVT.